The 15 T cell receptor beta chains listed next were all sequenced from one sample in a study of response to subunit inactivated influenza vaccine. TCRdb recomputed calls from the RT-PCR reads with MiXCR, one row per CDR3 protein. The sample shows about 780,000 distinct CDR3 sequences, around 18% of them seen only once. Specimen: PBMCs from blood, collected roughly 5 days after vaccination. All receptors come from a man between 45 and 60 years old who received an inactivated influenza vaccine.

This clonotype occurred a few times. CDR3 coding DNA: TGCAGTGCTAGAATCTGGACTAGCGGCCTAGAGACCCAGTACTTC. Translated, it gives CSARIWTSGLETQYF. V gene TRBV20-1 combines with J gene TRBJ2-5, with 10 positions matching TRBD2. The CDR3 totals 15 residues. Trimming cost V 2 bases and J 4 bases; bases outside gene matches: 7. Germline V CDR1 and CDR2: DFQATT, SNEGSKA (reference sequence).

The chain combines TRBV24-1 with TRBJ1-2; 9 nucleotides match TRBD1. This CDR3 spans 14 amino acids. V lost 8 bases and J lost 4; bases outside the gene matches: 7. CDR1 and CDR2 (germline): KGHDR, SFDVKD. CDR3 nucleotide sequence: TGTGCCACCAATCCGGGACAGGGCGGCTATGGCTACACCTTC. Amino acid sequence: CATNPGQGGYGYTF.

This sequence joins TRBV7-9 and TRBJ1-1; the D is unclear. This CDR3 is 14 amino acids long. CDR1 is SEHNR and CDR2 is FQNEAQ in the germline V gene (reference sequence). Trimming stripped 5 bases from V and 4 bases from J, with 14 bases between. This chain's CDR3 is CASSHQNRATEAFF. CDR3 coding DNA: TGTGCCAGCAGCCACCAAAATAGGGCCACTGAAGCTTTCTTT.

The chain carries TRBV6-1 and TRBJ1-5; no definite D call. Germline V lookup: CDR1 MNHNS, CDR2 SASEGT. Deletions cut 4 bases from V and 1 base from J, with 8 bases between. CDR3 length: 14 amino acids. The CDR3 DNA reads as TGTGCCAGCAGTGCTTACAGCAGCAATCAGCCCCAGCATTTT. This encodes CASSAYSSNQPQHF.

This clonotype was detected many times. The chain uses TRBV7-2 and TRBJ2-2; the match to TRBD2 covers 7 bases. CDR1 SGHTA and CDR2 FQGNSA come from the germline V gene. V gave up 2 bases and J gave up 2 bases; unmatched junction bases: 5. The CDR3 has 16 residues. CDR3 loop: CASSLFGGSNTGELFF. CDR3 sequence (DNA): TGTGCCAGCAGCTTATTTGGCGGGAGTAACACCGGGGAGCTGTTTTTT.

The V call is TRBV7-9, the J call TRBJ2-7; D not certain. CDR1 and CDR2 (germline): SEHNR, FQNEAQ (reference sequence). The germline V and J ends were trimmed by 5 bases and 2 bases, with 16 bases remaining between them. The CDR3 sequence is 15 residues long. The CDR3 DNA reads TGTGCCAGCAGCGATTTCCGGCACGGTACCTACGAGCAGTACTTC. As protein: CASSDFRHGTYEQYF.

In its sample, this clonotype was seen a few times. This chain uses TRBV12-3 or TRBV12-4 with TRBJ2-3, with 9 bases matching TRBD1. J was trimmed by 4 bases and V by 4 bases; bases with no gene match: 3. The length of the CDR3 is 14 residues. This CDR3 reads CASSSDRGPDTQYF. In DNA, the CDR3 is TGTGCCAGCAGTTCGGACAGGGGACCAGATACGCAGTATTTT.

The V and J genes are TRBV2 and TRBJ2-6; the D gene is possibly TRBD1 (6 bases). Germline V lookup: CDR1 SNHLY, CDR2 FYNNEI. The CDR3 totals 14 residues. Trimming left V 6 bases short and J 4 bases short, with 10 bases between. This CDR3 is CASRLDRGANVLTF. CDR3 in DNA: TGTGCCAGCAGACTCGACAGGGGGGCCAACGTCCTGACTTTC.

This clonotype came up a few times. V is TRBV5-5 and J is TRBJ2-7; TRBD2 aligns across 10 bases. Losses at the gene ends were 2 bases for V and 1 base for J; bases not matched to a gene: 9. The CDR3 length is 17 residues. CDR1 and CDR2 from the germline V gene are SGHKS and YYEKEE (reference sequence). CDR3 nucleotides: TGTGCCAGCAGCTTCAGGACCCATAGCGGGGGGTCCTACGAGCAGTACTTC. This sequence encodes CASSFRTHSGGSYEQYF.

This clonotype came up a few times. CDR3: CATSDLYTGELFF. The CDR3 region has the DNA TGTGCCACCAGTGATTTATACACCGGGGAGCTGTTTTTT. V and J are TRBV24-1 and TRBJ2-2; no clear D. Germline V gene lookup returns CDR1 KGHDR and CDR2 SFDVKD. Trimming stripped 1 base from V and 3 bases from J, with 2 bases between. The CDR3 contains 13 residues.

The chain has TRBV20-1 and TRBJ2-1, with a tentative D call TRBD2 (6 bases). Trimming took 3 bases from V and 2 from J, leaving 8 bases between them. This CDR3 region has 13 residues. The germline CDR1 and CDR2 sequences are DFQATT and SNEGSKA (reference sequence). The DNA for the CDR3 is TGCAGTGCTAGGCGGGGCGCCTACAATGAGCAGTTCTTC. It is translated as CSARRGAYNEQFF.

This clonotype was seen more than once but under ten times. The V call is TRBV2, the J call TRBJ1-5; TRBD1 aligns across 7 bases. The V gene's germline CDR1 is SNHLY and CDR2 FYNNEI. With V trimmed by 5 bases and J by 6 bases, 7 bases remained unmatched. The CDR3 spans 14 residues. The CDR3 nucleotides read TGTGCCAGCAGTCGGGTGACAGGGCGTCAGCCCCAGCATTTT. This translates into CASSRVTGRQPQHF. Complete variable domain (other parts from reference TRBV2 and TRBJ1-5): EPEVTQTPSHQVTQMGQEVILRCVPISNHLYFYWYRQILGQKVEFLVSFYNNEISEKSEIFDDQFSVERPDGSNFTLKIRSTKLEDSAMYFCASSRVTGRQPQHFGDGTRLSIL.

This CDR3 is CASSKGTGGNSPLHF. Here the CDR3 DNA reads TGTGCCAGCAGCAAGGGGACAGGCGGCAATTCACCCCTCCACTTT. The V and J genes are TRBV21-1 and TRBJ1-6; the table assigns TRBD1, which was not confirmed against the DNA. TRBV21-1 is given as a pseudogene. This CDR3 contains 15 residues.

This chain links TRBV29-1 with TRBJ2-1; D not resolved. The CDR3 runs to 10 residues. Germline CDR1 is SQVTM and CDR2 is ANQGSEA. V was cut by 7 bases and J by 8 bases, with 9 bases left in between. In DNA, the CDR3 is TGCAGCGCTGGAGCGTATGAGCAGTTCTTC. It specifies CSAGAYEQFF.

The chain joins TRBV2 to TRBJ2-3; 11 bases match TRBD2. Trimming cost V 6 bases and J 0 bases; bases outside gene matches: 8. CDR3 length equals 17 residues. CDR1 is SNHLY and CDR2 is FYNNEI in the germline V gene. This CDR3 reads CASRRLAGMGSTDTQYF. The CDR3 DNA reads as TGTGCCAGCAGAAGACTAGCGGGAATGGGGAGCACAGATACGCAGTATTTT.